A single sample gave rise to the 5 T cell receptor beta chains below, sequenced in a study of blood T cell repertoires in COVID-19. Produced via immunoSEQ multiplex PCR; TCRdb's table is partial and in-frame only. The sample yields a few hundred thousand clones, over 65% seen once. The specimen sequenced was peripheral blood. The origin of the receptors is a human donor with acute or convalescent COVID-19. The donor label of this sample is uncertain.

CDR3 sequence (DNA): TGTGCCAGCAGCCTCACCGAGGGGGCGGTGGGTATGGACGAGCAGTACTTC. It encodes CASSLTEGAVGMDEQYF. This chain uses TRBV7-6 with TRBJ2-7; the match to TRBD1 covers 7 bases. Trimming removed 5 bases from V and 5 bases from J; junction bases left unmatched: 18. From germline, CDR1 is SGHVS and CDR2 FNYEAQ. This CDR3 has 17 amino acids.

The chain couples TRBV24-1 to TRBJ2-3, with D perhaps TRBD1 (5 bases). The CDR3 has 10 residues. From germline, CDR1 is KGHDR and CDR2 SFDVKD. V lost 10 bases and J lost 4, with 5 bases in between. The CDR3, as DNA: TGTGCCACAGGGGCAGATACGCAGTATTTT. It translates to CATGADTQYF.

The CDR3 DNA sequence: TGTGCCAGCAGCTTCCAGGGGAGAGGGGCTGAAGCTTTCTTT. It codes for CASSFQGRGAEAFF. The rearrangement uses TRBV7-9 and TRBJ1-1; possible D gene TRBD1, 6 bases. Trimming removed 3 bases from V and 6 bases from J, with 14 bases in between. This CDR3 has 14 residues. Looked up from germline, CDR1 is SEHNR and CDR2 is FQNEAQ (reference sequence).

The chain is built from TRBV12-5 and TRBJ2-2, with unresolved D. The CDR3 contains 17 residues. Germline CDR1 and CDR2: LGHNT and FRNRAP. The V end was cut by 6 bases, the J end by 7 bases, with 24 bases between. CDR3 region: CASGTQNTAAASGELFF. CDR3 bases: TGTGCTAGTGGAACTCAAAACACCGCGGCTGCTAGCGGGGAGCTGTTTTTT.

DNA of the CDR3: TGTGCCAGTAGTATTCACCCCGGGACTAGCGGGGGGTTAGCCAAAAACATTCAGTACTTC. It encodes CASSIHPGTSGGLAKNIQYF. The rearrangement joins TRBV19 to TRBJ2-4; the match to TRBD2 covers 15 bases. Germline trimming cut 3 bases from V and 0 bases from J; bases unmatched to any gene: 9. CDR1 is LNHDA, CDR2 SQIVND, per germline (reference sequence). The length of the CDR3 is 20 residues.